This is a list of T cell receptor beta chains from one sample in a study of radiotherapy plus CTLA-4 blockade in lung cancer. Profiled with immunoSEQ multiplex PCR; TCRdb holds only in-frame clones, not every one. The sample yields roughly 93,000 clones, 82% seen once. The sequenced sample was peripheral blood, obtained from a patient treated with radiotherapy plus ipilimumab. These receptors all come from a human donor with non-small cell lung cancer who had a partial response to radiotherapy plus ipilimumab. Each CDR3 is given with its conserved first and last residue. The D gene is left open where the match is weak. The size field is filled for only some rows; it gives once, few, many or a size class.

length	V	size	D	J	DNA	CDR3
11	TRBV30	.	.	TRBJ2-3	TGTGCCTTCTCAGGCACAGATACGCAGTATTTT	CAFSGTDTQYF
15	TRBV10-3	once	.	TRBJ2-2	TGTGCCATCAGTGGTCGGAGCATCAACACCGGGGAGCTGTTTTTT	CAISGRSINTGELFF
19	TRBV18	.	TRBD1	TRBJ1-4	TGTGCCAGCTCATCTAACGGACAGGAATGGGACCGTACTAATGAAAAACTGTTTTTT	CASSSNGQEWDRTNEKLFF
15	TRBV7-8	.	.	TRBJ2-7	TGTGCCAGCAGCTCATTCGGGACAACTTCCTACGAGCAGTACTTC	CASSSFGTTSYEQYF
18	TRBV19	.	.	TRBJ2-1	TGTGCCAGTAGGAAAACGGCCGCCGGGTTAAGCTCCTACAATGAGCAGTTCTTC	CASRKTAAGLSSYNEQFF
18	TRBV5-1	once	TRBD2	TRBJ2-1	TGCGCCAGCAGCCGGGGGACTAGCGGGAGGGCCATGCTTGGAGAGCAGTTCTTC	CASSRGTSGRAMLGEQFF
14	TRBV5-1	.	TRBD1	TRBJ1-3	TGCGCCAGCAGCTTGAGGACAGGGGGAAACACCATATATTTT	CASSLRTGGNTIYF
15	TRBV18	.	.	TRBJ2-6	TGTGCCAGCTCACCACCGCGGTCTGGGGCCAACGTCCTGACTTTC	CASSPPRSGANVLTF
15	TRBV10-3	.	TRBD1	TRBJ2-2	TGTGCCTCCTCCGGGACAGGGGGCCACACCGGGGAGCTGTTTTTT	CASSGTGGHTGELFF
14	TRBV2	.	TRBD1	TRBJ1-5	TGTGCCAGCAGTTCACAGGGGGCCGGTCAGCCCCAGCATTTT	CASSSQGAGQPQHF
14	TRBV6-1	.	.	TRBJ1-5	TGTGCCAGTGGAAAGGACCCCCGCGAGGGGCCCCAGCATTTT	CASGKDPREGPQHF
15	TRBV28	once	TRBD1	TRBJ1-1	TGTGCCAGCAGTCCGCGAGGACAGGGGGGAACTGAAGCTTTCTTT	CASSPRGQGGTEAFF
16	TRBV28	.	.	TRBJ1-2	TGTGCCAGCAGTTTATCGGCAGTTGGGGGCCCCTATGGCTACACCTTC	CASSLSAVGGPYGYTF
15	TRBV7-2	.	TRBD1	TRBJ2-7	TGTGCCAGCAGCCCCAGGGGGCTGGGTTCCTACGAGCAGTACTTC	CASSPRGLGSYEQYF
15	TRBV11-2	.	TRBD1	TRBJ1-2	TGTGCCAGCAGCTCGGGGACAGGGTCCCACTATGGCTACACCTTC	CASSSGTGSHYGYTF
13	TRBV7-8	.	TRBD2	TRBJ2-7	TGTGCCAGCAGCCCACTCCAGGGAGGGAAGCAGTACTTC	CASSPLQGGKQYF
14	TRBV7-6	.	.	TRBJ2-7	TGTGCCAGCAGCTTCGGGATCACGACCTACGAGCAGTACTTC	CASSFGITTYEQYF